The 19 T cell receptor beta chains below were found in one sample sequenced in a study of beta chain features in type 1 diabetes. The sequenced template was cDNA made from the entire isolated RNA. The repertoire was sequenced with immunoSEQ multiplex PCR; TCRdb's copy has only in-frame clones and lacks some. The sample has around 500,000 clones; approximately 30% are singletons. What was sequenced was naive CD4+ T cells from blood. The receptor set was obtained from a man in his late teens or twenties in good health.

V and J are TRBV29-1 and TRBJ2-3; 10 nucleotides agree with TRBD2. V was clipped by 0 bases and J by 3 bases; unmatched bases: 3. This CDR3 comprises 15 residues. Germline V lookup: CDR1 SQVTM, CDR2 ANQGSEA. CDR3 DNA: TGCAGCGTTGAAGATCTAGCGGGAGCAACAGATACGCAGTATTTT. Its protein is CSVEDLAGATDTQYF.

This clone was seen only a few times. V is TRBV9 and J is TRBJ2-7, with a possible D match to TRBD2 (5 bases). This CDR3 spans 16 amino acids. V lost 4 bases to trimming and J lost 2 bases, with 19 bases between them. Germline CDR1 SGDLS, CDR2 YYNGEE. The CDR3 reads CASSLSFRTGAYEQYF. CDR3 DNA sequence: TGTGCCAGCAGCCTTTCCTTTCGGACTGGGGCCTACGAGCAGTACTTC.

V gene TRBV15 combines with J gene TRBJ2-5; tentative D call: TRBD2 (5 bases). CDR1 and CDR2 (germline): LNHNV, YYDKDF (reference sequence). The V and J ends lost 0 bases and 0 bases respectively, with 8 bases between them. The CDR3 sequence is 15 residues long. The CDR3 DNA sequence: TGTGCCACCAGCAGAGATAAGCGGTACCAAGAGACCCAGTACTTC. This gives the protein CATSRDKRYQETQYF.

This clone appeared a few times. The chain uses TRBV30 and TRBJ1-2; 7 bases agree with TRBD1. Unmatched junction bases numbered 4, after V lost 7 bases and J lost 5 bases. Germline V gene data show CDR1 as GTSNPN and CDR2 as SVGIG (reference sequence). The CDR3 contains 11 residues. This CDR3 reads CAFGQDYGYTF. The CDR3 region has the DNA TGTGCCTTCGGACAGGATTATGGCTACACCTTC.

This clone was counted between two and nine times. The CDR3 protein is CASSKDRGSYNEQFF. The CDR3 region has the DNA TGTGCCAGCAGCAAGGACAGGGGATCCTACAATGAGCAGTTCTTC. The chain uses TRBV7-9 and TRBJ2-1; TRBD1 matches 9 bases. This CDR3 has 15 residues. Germline CDR1 reads SEHNR; CDR2 reads FQNEAQ (reference sequence). V shed 5 bases and J 1 base; nucleotides not matched to a gene: 3.

This clone was seen a handful of times. The genes are TRBV7-2 and TRBJ2-7; D is perhaps TRBD1 (5 bases). The V gene lost 2 bases and the J gene lost 5 bases, with 10 bases spanning the gap. Germline V lookup: CDR1 SGHTA, CDR2 FQGNSA. This CDR3 is 13 amino acids long. In DNA, the CDR3 is TGTGCCAGCAGCTTAAGGGGTTGGGACGAGCAGTACTTC. This sequence encodes CASSLRGWDEQYF.

The CDR3 nucleotides read TGCAGTGCTAAGCGGAACTACGAGCAGTACTTC. Its protein is CSAKRNYEQYF. V is TRBV20-1 and J is TRBJ2-7; maybe TRBD2 (5 bases). Looked up from germline, CDR1 is DFQATT and CDR2 is SNEGSKA (reference sequence). The CDR3 extends over 11 amino acids. V lost 4 bases to trimming and J lost 3 bases, with 7 bases between them.

The V call is TRBV18, the J call TRBJ2-3; the match to TRBD2 covers 9 bases. V was pared by 1 base and J by 7 bases, with 9 bases of the junction left unmatched. The CDR3 covers 16 residues. The germline CDR1 and CDR2 sequences are KGHSH and LQKENI. The CDR3 region has the DNA TGTGCCAGCTCACCACTTCCGGCGGGAGGGACCAATACGCAGTATTTT. It translates to CASSPLPAGGTNTQYF.

This clone turned up a few times. CDR3 loop: CASSRPGQGAETQYF. CDR3 in DNA: TGTGCCAGCAGCCGGCCGGGACAGGGGGCAGAGACCCAGTACTTC. The J gene is TRBJ2-5, the V gene TRBV7-3, with TRBD1 identical over 12 bases. This CDR3 is 15 amino acids long. Germline lookup yields CDR1 SGHTA and CDR2 FQGTGA. V lost 5 bases to trimming and J lost 4 bases; unmatched junction nucleotides: 5.

V usage is TRBV9 and J usage is TRBJ2-1, with 9 positions matching TRBD2. The length of the CDR3 is 16 residues. Germline trimming cut 0 bases from V and 7 bases from J; bases unmatched to any gene: 8. From germline, CDR1 is SGDLS and CDR2 YYNGEE. CDR3 coding DNA: TGTGCCAGCAGCGTAGTCCCTAGCGGGATAGGGAATGAGCAGTTCTTC. It translates to CASSVVPSGIGNEQFF.

This clone was found a few times. The V gene is TRBV7-2, the J gene TRBJ2-4; D not certain. V was pared by 4 bases and J by 3 bases, with 16 bases between. CDR3 length equals 16 residues. Germline V CDR1 and CDR2: SGHTA, FQGNSA. The CDR3 nucleotides are TGTGCCAGCAGCTCCCCCCCGTATATGGTCAAAAACATTCAGTACTTC. It specifies CASSSPPYMVKNIQYF.

This clone showed up just a few times. The rearrangement links TRBV27 to TRBJ2-1, with a tentative D call TRBD1 (5 bases). The length of the CDR3 is 15 residues. With 2 bases removed from V and 2 bases from J, the gap between germline ends came to 10 bases. Germline CDR1 MNHEY, CDR2 SMNVEV (reference sequence). The CDR3 DNA follows: TGTGCCAGCAGTTTAAGGGGTGGGACCTACAATGAGCAGTTCTTC. Translating gives CASSLRGGTYNEQFF.

The rearrangement uses TRBV5-1 and TRBJ2-1; TRBD2 is a possible D gene (6 bases). V lost 0 bases to trimming and J lost 5 bases, with 15 bases between them. Germline CDR1 and CDR2: SGHRS and YFSETQ. The CDR3 totals 16 residues. The CDR3 region is CASSLAPGLENNEQFF. CDR3 nucleotide sequence: TGCGCCAGCAGCTTGGCCCCGGGACTCGAAAACAATGAGCAGTTCTTC.

This clone showed up just once. One end of the junction is discordant with germline, which a read error may explain. The chain has TRBV29-1 and TRBJ2-3; 9 bases fit TRBD2. The CDR3 loop spans 13 amino acids. From germline, CDR1 is SQVTM and CDR2 ANQGSEA. The CDR3 DNA sequence: TGCAGCGTTGAGACTAGCGGCACAAATACGCAGTATTTT. Translated, it gives CSVETSGTNTQYF.

This clone was seen only a few times. The V and J genes are TRBV7-9 and TRBJ2-5, with no clear D. Between the trimmed V and J ends, which lost 7 bases and 0 bases, there was a span of 12 bases. The germline CDR1 and CDR2 sequences are SEHNR and FQNEAQ (reference sequence). The CDR3 contains 14 residues. In DNA, the CDR3 is TGTGCCAGCACCACCTTTCTCGACCAAGAGACCCAGTACTTC. Translation: CASTTFLDQETQYF.

This chain links TRBV30 with TRBJ2-1; a weak D match, TRBD2 (6 bases). Germline V gene sequence: CDR1 GTSNPN, CDR2 SVGIG (reference sequence). This CDR3 has 16 amino acids. V shed 3 bases and J shed 1 base, with 16 bases lying between them. The CDR3 DNA is TGTGCCTGGAGCCCCGGGCGGGGAGGATCCTACAATGAGCAGTTCTTC. It encodes CAWSPGRGGSYNEQFF. Complete variable domain (other parts from reference TRBV30 and TRBJ2-1): SQTIHQWPATLVQPVGSPLSLECTVEGTSNPNLYWYRQAAGRGLQLLFYSVGIGQISSEVPQNLSASRPQDRQFILSSKKLLLSDSGFYLCAWSPGRGGSYNEQFFGPGTRLTVL.

This clone has only a few counts. This chain joins TRBV6-6 and TRBJ2-7; tentative D call: TRBD1 (8 bases). The CDR3 spans 15 residues. Trimming took 6 bases from V and 1 from J, leaving 16 bases between them. Germline values: CDR1 MNHNY, CDR2 SVGAGI (reference sequence). CDR3: CASRWTGRVSYEQYF. The CDR3 region has the DNA TGTGCCAGCAGGTGGACAGGGAGGGTTTCCTACGAGCAGTACTTC.

V is TRBV4-3 and J is TRBJ1-5; D gene uncertain. There are 16 residues in the CDR3. Trimming removed 2 bases from V and 1 base from J, with 12 bases in between. Germline-derived CDR1 and CDR2 are LGHNA and YSLEER. CDR3 in amino acids: CASSQRYRSSNQPQHF. Here the CDR3 DNA reads TGCGCCAGCAGCCAAAGATACAGATCCAGCAATCAGCCCCAGCATTTT.

The chain links TRBV9 to TRBJ2-7; D may be TRBD1 (7 bases). The CDR3 is 14 amino acids. Germline V gene lookup returns CDR1 SGDLS and CDR2 YYNGEE. Trimming removed 4 bases at V and 4 bases at J, with 15 bases between. CDR3 residues: CASSPRDSYYEQYF. The CDR3 bases are TGTGCCAGCAGCCCGCGGGACAGCTATTACGAGCAGTACTTC.